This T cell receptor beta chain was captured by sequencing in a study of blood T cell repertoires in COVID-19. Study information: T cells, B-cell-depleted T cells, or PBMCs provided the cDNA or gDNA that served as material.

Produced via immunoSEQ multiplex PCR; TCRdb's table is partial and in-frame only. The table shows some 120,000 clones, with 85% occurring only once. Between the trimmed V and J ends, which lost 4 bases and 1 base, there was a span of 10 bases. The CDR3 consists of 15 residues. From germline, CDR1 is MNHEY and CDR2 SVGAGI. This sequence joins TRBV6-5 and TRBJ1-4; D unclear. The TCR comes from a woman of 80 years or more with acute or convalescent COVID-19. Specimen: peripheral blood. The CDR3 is CASSWLERTNEKLFF. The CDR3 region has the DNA TGTGCCAGCAGTTGGCTCGAGCGAACTAATGAAAAACTGTTTTTT.